These 9 T cell receptor beta chains came from one sample sequenced in a study of blood T cell repertoires in COVID-19. Produced via immunoSEQ multiplex PCR; TCRdb's table is partial and in-frame only. The data contain some 130,000 clones, about nine tenths of them seen just once; the ten biggest clones take up 9.5% to 12%. The sequenced material came from peripheral blood. Receptors were obtained from a woman aged 70-85 years with COVID-19, enrolled during active disease.

This clone was observed a single time. The chain has TRBV19 and TRBJ2-1; 12 bases line up with TRBD1. The CDR3 contains 19 residues. In germline, CDR1 is LNHDA, CDR2 SQIVND (reference sequence). J was trimmed by 4 bases and V by 4 bases; bases with no gene match: 14. CDR3 region: CASSNRGQGAILRYNEQFF. The CDR3 region has the DNA TGTGCCAGTAGTAACAGGGGACAGGGGGCTATTCTCCGGTACAATGAGCAGTTCTTC.

The CDR3 DNA sequence: TGTGCCAGCAGCTCCCTGGGGGGATTTTCTTACAATGAGCAGTTCTTC. This gives the protein CASSSLGGFSYNEQFF. The gene calls are TRBV5-6 and TRBJ2-1, with D perhaps TRBD2 (6 bases). CDR3 length: 16 residues. V lost 3 bases and J lost 4, with 17 bases in between. Germline V gene data show CDR1 as SGHDT and CDR2 as YYEEEE.

This clone was counted only a few times. The chain carries TRBV6-2 or TRBV6-3 and TRBJ1-5, with TRBD1 as a possible D gene (6 bases). Trimming stripped 5 bases from V and 6 bases from J, with 8 bases between. Germline lookup yields CDR1 MNHEY and CDR2 SVGEGT. CDR3 length: 12 residues. This CDR3 reads CASSQGIQPQHF. CDR3 bases: TGTGCCAGCAGTCAGGGGATTCAGCCCCAGCATTTT.

V gene TRBV28 combines with J gene TRBJ1-1, with 8 bases identical to TRBD1. This CDR3 contains 14 residues. Germline assignment: CDR1 MDHEN and CDR2 SYDVKM. J lost 1 base, V lost 7 bases, and 5 bases had no gene match. In nucleotides, the CDR3 is TGTGCCAGCACAGGGGGCGTCAAGAACACTGAAGCTTTCTTT. This sequence encodes CASTGGVKNTEAFF. Full variable domain (rest looked up from reference TRBV28 and TRBJ1-1): DVKVTQSSRYLVKRTGEKVFLECVQDMDHENMFWYRQDPGLGLRLIYFSYDVKMKEKGDIPEGYSVSREKKERFSLILESASTNQTSMYLCASTGGVKNTEAFFGQGTRLTVV.

This sequence joins TRBV6-5 and TRBJ2-3, with D possibly matching TRBD1 (7 bases). V was pared by 11 bases and J by 1 base, with 13 bases between. CDR3 size: 13 residues. Germline V gene lookup returns CDR1 MNHEY and CDR2 SVGAGI. DNA for the CDR3: TGTGCCTCAGGGGGGCGGGGCACAGATACGCAGTATTTT. Its protein product is CASGGRGTDTQYF.

The chain combines TRBV28 with TRBJ1-5; TRBD1 matches 9 bases. This CDR3 is 14 amino acids long. Per germline, CDR1 MDHEN and CDR2 SYDVKM. Unmatched junction bases numbered 1, after V lost 2 bases and J lost 5 bases. CDR3 nucleotides: TGTGCCAGCAGTTTAGGGACAGGGCATCAGCCCCAGCATTTT. The encoded protein is CASSLGTGHQPQHF.

The V and J genes are TRBV5-1 and TRBJ2-7; 8 bases map to TRBD1. Germline CDR1 and CDR2: SGHRS and YFSETQ. This CDR3 comprises 15 residues. V shed 1 base and J 7 bases; nucleotides not matched to a gene: 10. CDR3 residues: CASSLTITGGREQYF. The CDR3 nucleotides are TGCGCCAGCAGCTTGACCATTACAGGGGGAAGGGAGCAGTACTTC.

This chain links TRBV6-5 with TRBJ1-4, with 8 bases identical to TRBD1. V lost 6 bases to trimming and J lost 7 bases; unmatched junction nucleotides: 7. CDR3 length equals 14 residues. CDR1 and CDR2 from the germline V gene are MNHEY and SVGAGI. The CDR3 DNA sequence: TGTGCCAGCAGCCGGGGGACAGGTTCTGAAAAACTGTTTTTT. It is translated as CASSRGTGSEKLFF.

The V gene is TRBV11-2, the J gene TRBJ2-2, with 10 positions matching TRBD2. Germline CDR1 reads SGHAT; CDR2 reads FQNNGV. The CDR3 extends over 16 amino acids. The J segment lost 6 bases and the V segment lost 0 bases, leaving 4 bases of the junction unmatched. For the CDR3, the DNA is TGTGCCAGCAGCTTAGACCCTAGCGGGGGTGCCGGGGAGCTGTTTTTT. Its protein product is CASSLDPSGGAGELFF.